Below are 7 T cell receptor beta chains sequenced from a single sample in a study of CDR3 diversity in severe acne. TCRdb redid the calling of the PCR reads with MiXCR, one entry per CDR3 protein. The sample contains more than 70,000 distinct CDR3 sequences, 45% to 55% of which appear only once. The specimen was blood. The receptors shown here come from a male donor in good health, serving as a control.

This clonotype was counted only a few times. V and J are TRBV7-9 and TRBJ2-7, with no clear D. Trimming shortened V by 5 bases and J by 3 bases, and 11 bases separated the two germline ends. The germline V gene has CDR1 SEHNR and CDR2 FQNEAQ (reference sequence). The CDR3 has 13 amino acids. CDR3 residues: CASSKPAGYEQYF. In nucleotides, the CDR3 is TGTGCCAGCAGCAAACCGGCTGGCTACGAGCAGTACTTC.

V and J are TRBV28 and TRBJ1-4; 7 nucleotides align to TRBD1. Germline-derived CDR1 and CDR2 are MDHEN and SYDVKM. This CDR3 spans 15 amino acids. V trimming: 6 bases; J trimming: 3 bases; junction bases outside the gene matches: 7. The CDR3 DNA reads TGTGCCAGCAGAGACACTCAGGGGGCTAATGAAAAACTGTTTTTT. Protein product: CASRDTQGANEKLFF.

This clonotype was picked up one time. The chain carries TRBV24-1 and TRBJ2-5, with TRBD2 as a possible D gene (6 bases). Trimming took off 2 bases at V and 3 bases at J, with 18 bases between the two ends. Germline lookup yields CDR1 KGHDR and CDR2 SFDVKD. This CDR3 region has 17 residues. The CDR3: CATSDSTPRAGKETQYF. As DNA, the CDR3 is TGTGCCACCAGTGATTCCACTCCGAGGGCGGGGAAAGAGACCCAGTACTTC.

The chain joins TRBV12-3 or TRBV12-4 to TRBJ1-6, with 7 bases aligning to TRBD1. This CDR3 region has 14 residues. V shed 5 bases, J shed 7 bases, and the junction held 5 bases outside the gene matches. The CDR3 nucleotides are TGTGCCAGCAGTCCAAGACAGGGAAATTCACCCCTCCACTTT. Translation gives CASSPRQGNSPLHF.

The chain carries TRBV7-2 and TRBJ1-6; tentatively, D is TRBD1 (5 bases). Looked up from germline, CDR1 is SGHTA and CDR2 is FQGNSA. There are 15 residues in the CDR3. V shed 3 bases and J shed 7 bases, with 13 bases lying between them. The CDR3 DNA follows: TGTGCCAGCAGCTTGGGACCGATGGGGAATTCACCCCTCCACTTT. Its translation: CASSLGPMGNSPLHF.

The rearrangement links TRBV6-5 to TRBJ1-2; D remains unclear. Germline CDR1 and CDR2: MNHEY and SVGAGI. The CDR3 has 12 amino acids. Between the trimmed V and J ends, which lost 8 bases and 3 bases, there was a span of 10 bases. The CDR3: CASSPPDYGYTF. The DNA for the CDR3 is TGTGCCAGCTCACCACCGGACTATGGCTACACCTTC.

This clonotype has just one count. The rearrangement links TRBV7-3 to TRBJ1-1; D uncertain. Germline loops: CDR1 SGHTA, CDR2 FQGTGA. V lost 3 bases to trimming and J lost 0 bases, with 8 bases between them. The CDR3 runs to 14 residues. The CDR3 region is CASSLTEMNTEAFF. CDR3 DNA: TGTGCCAGCAGCTTGACTGAAATGAACACTGAAGCTTTCTTT.